The T cell receptor beta chain described here comes from a study of blood T cell repertoires in COVID-19. About the research overall: Material from acute and convalescent COVID-19 was sourced from the United States, Italy and Spain. T cells, B-cell-depleted T cells, or PBMCs provided the cDNA or gDNA that served as material.

Authors' methods: Reference gene primers were amplified, and this amplification served to estimate nucleated cell counts. Assay used: immunoSEQ multiplex PCR; TCRdb lists only in-frame clones, some missing. V, J and clone size were drawn from that table, and D and trimming were deduced from the DNA. The sample gives 100,000 or so clones, 91% of which show up once; around 2.1% is in the top ten. V lost 4 bases, J lost 5 bases, and 15 bases lay in between. Germline CDR1 reads SGHAT; CDR2 reads FQNNGV. The CDR3 is 15 amino acids. This chain uses TRBV11-2 with TRBJ2-1; D possibly corresponds to TRBD2 (5 bases). This sequence originates from a man aged 45-65 years with active COVID-19. Sample: peripheral blood. CDR3 nucleotides: TGTGCCAGCAGCTCCCCCGGGGTGGCCAACAATGAGCAGTTCTTC. Amino acid sequence: CASSSPGVANNEQFF.